These 13 T cell receptor beta chains came from one sample sequenced in a study of Graves' ophthalmopathy and Graves' hyperthyroidism. Amplification from RNA transcripts yielded the TCR beta CDR3 regions. Second-round multiplex PCR followed a first-round RT-PCR using HTBI primers. Each CDR3 protein gets one entry after TCRdb re-called the multiplex PCR reads with MiXCR. Of 210,000 or so distinct CDR3 sequences in the sample, around 30% were seen once. The sequenced sample was peripheral blood. The receptors were sampled from a man in his forties or fifties with Graves' ophthalmopathy.

CDR3 residues: CASSSGLAGYYEQYF. CDR3 nucleotide sequence: TGTGCCAGCAGTTCGGGACTAGCGGGCTACTACGAGCAGTACTTC. V gene TRBV6-5 combines with J gene TRBJ2-7; TRBD2 agrees at 12 bases. This CDR3 spans 15 amino acids. Germline assignment: CDR1 MNHEY and CDR2 SVGAGI. The J segment lost 3 bases and the V segment lost 4 bases, leaving 4 bases of the junction unmatched.

This clonotype appeared many times. DNA of the CDR3: TGCAGTGCATTGGACGGGTACACCGGGGAGCTGTTTTTT. Translated, it gives CSALDGYTGELFF. The chain recombines TRBV20-1 with TRBJ2-2; unclear D gene. V dropped 6 bases and J dropped 3 bases, with 11 bases sitting between them. CDR1 and CDR2 (germline): DFQATT, SNEGSKA (reference sequence). The CDR3 runs to 13 residues.

This clonotype appeared many times. The rearrangement joins TRBV7-2 to TRBJ2-7, with 8 bases matching TRBD2. The CDR3 has 15 residues. V shed 2 bases, J shed 3 bases, and the junction held 6 bases outside the gene matches. CDR1 is SGHTA and CDR2 is FQGNSA in the germline V gene. Here the CDR3 reads CASSLISGGNYEQYF. CDR3 nucleotide sequence: TGTGCCAGCAGCTTAATAAGCGGGGGCAACTACGAGCAGTACTTC.

This clonotype was recorded many times. The chain couples TRBV28 to TRBJ1-2; 8 positions agree with TRBD1. CDR1 and CDR2 from the germline V gene are MDHEN and SYDVKM. The CDR3 covers 12 residues. V was pared by 8 bases and J by 8 bases, with 7 bases of the junction left unmatched. The CDR3 region has the DNA TGTGCCAGCGGAGACAGGGGACAGGGCTACACCTTC. It codes for CASGDRGQGYTF.

The sample holds many counts of this clonotype. V is TRBV29-1 and J is TRBJ1-2, with D perhaps matching TRBD1 (5 bases). Germline CDR1 reads SQVTM; CDR2 reads ANQGSEA. The CDR3 loop spans 11 amino acids. Deletions cut 3 bases from V and 7 bases from J, with 9 bases between. The CDR3 sequence is CSVEWGVGYTF. Written as DNA, the CDR3 is TGCAGCGTTGAGTGGGGGGTTGGCTACACCTTC.

The V gene is TRBV6-1, the J gene TRBJ2-7; D not resolved. This CDR3 spans 15 amino acids. V was trimmed by 6 bases and J by 5 bases, leaving 20 bases between them. The germline V gene has CDR1 MNHNS and CDR2 SASEGT. CDR3 DNA: TGTGCCAGCAGCCGTTTCTCGGGCCGCCGGGACGAGCAGTACTTC. Translating it yields CASSRFSGRRDEQYF.

J is TRBJ1-2 and V is TRBV6-1; a weak D match, TRBD1 (5 bases). Germline assignment: CDR1 MNHNS and CDR2 SASEGT. The V end lost 6 bases, the J end lost 7 bases, and 12 bases lay between the germline ends. There are 12 residues in the CDR3. This chain's CDR3 is CASREGSGGYTF. CDR3 DNA: TGTGCCAGCAGAGAGGGGTCAGGTGGCTACACCTTC.

This chain uses TRBV6-1 with TRBJ2-7, with D maybe TRBD1 (7 bases). V was cut by 6 bases and J by 6 bases, with 15 bases left in between. Germline lookup yields CDR1 MNHNS and CDR2 SASEGT. The length of the CDR3 is 13 residues. The CDR3 sequence: CASRRQGGGEQYF. In DNA, the CDR3 is TGTGCCAGCAGGCGACAGGGAGGAGGCGAGCAGTACTTC.

This clonotype has ten or more counts. The chain carries TRBV29-1 and TRBJ1-2; TRBD1 is a possible D gene (6 bases). This CDR3 has 11 amino acids. The germline CDR1 and CDR2 sequences are SQVTM and ANQGSEA. The germline V and J ends were trimmed by 5 bases and 6 bases, with 10 bases remaining between them. CDR3 sequence: CSVLRQDGYTF. Written as DNA, the CDR3 is TGCAGCGTTTTGAGACAGGATGGCTACACCTTC.

In its sample, this clonotype was seen many times. The chain couples TRBV28 to TRBJ2-7; 9 nucleotides line up with TRBD2. This CDR3 has 13 residues. V lost 5 bases and J lost 4; bases outside the gene matches: 3. Germline CDR1 and CDR2: MDHEN and SYDVKM. The chain's CDR3 is CASSNLAGYEQYF. In DNA form, the CDR3 reads TGTGCCAGCAGTAACCTAGCGGGGTACGAGCAGTACTTC. Together with reference TRBV28 and TRBJ2-7, the CDR3 gives the full variable domain: DVKVTQSSRYLVKRTGEKVFLECVQDMDHENMFWYRQDPGLGLRLIYFSYDVKMKEKGDIPEGYSVSREKKERFSLILESASTNQTSMYLCASSNLAGYEQYFGPGTRLTVT.

This clonotype was detected many times. CDR3 nucleotides: TGTGCCAGCAGTTTTTGGGGGCCCTACGAGCAGTACTTC. The encoded protein is CASSFWGPYEQYF. The V and J genes are TRBV27 and TRBJ2-7; D is perhaps TRBD1 (6 bases). The V gene lost 3 bases and the J gene lost 2 bases, with 8 bases spanning the gap. The CDR3 extends over 13 amino acids. Per germline, CDR1 MNHEY and CDR2 SMNVEV (reference sequence).

This sequence joins TRBV12-3 or TRBV12-4 and TRBJ1-1; possibly TRBD1 for D (6 bases). The CDR3 consists of 15 residues. V lost 5 bases and J 0 bases, leaving 13 bases between the germline ends. The CDR3 spells CASSPMTGVNTEAFF. In DNA form, the CDR3 reads TGTGCCAGCAGTCCTATGACAGGAGTGAACACTGAAGCTTTCTTT.

This clonotype has only a few counts. The chain carries TRBV30 and TRBJ2-3; 9 bases are shared with TRBD1. From germline, CDR1 is GTSNPN and CDR2 SVGIG (reference sequence). The CDR3 contains 15 residues. Trimming took 3 bases from V and 0 from J; bases not matched to a gene: 4. The CDR3 protein is CAWSLGQGSTDTQYF. CDR3 nucleotides: TGTGCCTGGAGCCTCGGACAGGGGAGCACAGATACGCAGTATTTT.